These T cell receptor beta chains were read from a single sample in a study of T and B cells in COVID-19 patients. TCRdb reanalysed the multiplex PCR reads using MiXCR and keeps one entry per CDR3 protein. The table lists 11,000 to 15,000 distinct CDR3 sequences, roughly 26% of them singletons. Sequenced input: blood. These receptors were taken from a human donor who had recovered from COVID-19. CDR3s include the opening cysteine and the closing phenylalanine or tryptophan. Fields, in order: J gene, V gene, CDR3 protein.

j_call: TRBJ2-2; v_call: TRBV13; cdr3_aa: CASSLIPTVAGELFF
j_call: TRBJ2-5; v_call: TRBV6-6; cdr3_aa: CASRVQETQYF
j_call: TRBJ1-6; v_call: TRBV30; cdr3_aa: CAWVPGPGTPLHF
j_call: TRBJ2-3; v_call: TRBV27; cdr3_aa: CASSSIKGVGTDTQYF
j_call: TRBJ1-5; v_call: TRBV27; cdr3_aa: CASSLPGRNQPQHF
j_call: TRBJ2-3; v_call: TRBV29-1; cdr3_aa: CSRMGGLAGDAQYF
j_call: TRBJ1-4; v_call: TRBV18; cdr3_aa: CSSSPLGATEVPEKLFF
j_call: TRBJ2-7; v_call: TRBV15; cdr3_aa: CATSRSGGSYEQYF
j_call: TRBJ2-2; v_call: TRBV12-3/TRBV12-4; cdr3_aa: CASRTDRNTGELFF
j_call: TRBJ2-1; v_call: TRBV29-1; cdr3_aa: CSATNTRGNEQFF
j_call: TRBJ2-2; v_call: TRBV9; cdr3_aa: CASSVSTETNNGELFF
j_call: TRBJ2-2; v_call: TRBV6-5; cdr3_aa: CASSYQNTGELFF
j_call: TRBJ1-6; v_call: TRBV5-1; cdr3_aa: CASSLGVAGSLSPLHF
j_call: TRBJ2-7; v_call: TRBV6-2/TRBV6-3; cdr3_aa: CATAGNRDGEQYF
j_call: TRBJ1-5; v_call: TRBV6-5; cdr3_aa: CASSSGGQPQHF
j_call: TRBJ1-1; v_call: TRBV19; cdr3_aa: CATATNWGRNTEAFF
j_call: TRBJ2-7; v_call: TRBV6-5; cdr3_aa: CASTAQGEQYF
j_call: TRBJ2-3; v_call: TRBV6-1; cdr3_aa: CASSSGGAGADTQYF
j_call: TRBJ2-4; v_call: TRBV19; cdr3_aa: CASSSWDGKNIQYF
j_call: TRBJ1-5; v_call: TRBV6-1; cdr3_aa: CASSEASNQPQHF
j_call: TRBJ2-1; v_call: TRBV6-2/TRBV6-3; cdr3_aa: CASSVYGASYNEQFF
j_call: TRBJ1-5; v_call: TRBV5-6; cdr3_aa: CASSLAAVSNQPQHF
j_call: TRBJ2-6; v_call: TRBV5-1; cdr3_aa: CASSSQGSGANVLTF
j_call: TRBJ2-7; v_call: TRBV4-3; cdr3_aa: CASSQEGGSYEQYF
j_call: TRBJ2-3; v_call: TRBV7-2; cdr3_aa: CASSPWGGSTDTQYF
j_call: TRBJ2-1; v_call: TRBV5-1; cdr3_aa: CASSGGRAPYNEQFF
j_call: TRBJ2-3; v_call: TRBV6-5; cdr3_aa: CASSYSGGSGVDTQYF
j_call: TRBJ2-7; v_call: TRBV27; cdr3_aa: CASSPMGPVLGEQYF
j_call: TRBJ2-2; v_call: TRBV5-5; cdr3_aa: CASSLRQGGSTGELFF
j_call: TRBJ2-1; v_call: TRBV30; cdr3_aa: CAWEREGYNEQFF
j_call: TRBJ2-7; v_call: TRBV29-1; cdr3_aa: CSARRGTGRGEQYF
j_call: TRBJ2-5; v_call: TRBV6-2/TRBV6-3; cdr3_aa: CASSLVNSQETQYF
j_call: TRBJ2-7; v_call: TRBV30; cdr3_aa: CAWRGQGIHEQYF
j_call: TRBJ2-7; v_call: TRBV4-3; cdr3_aa: CASSQTGQNYEQYF
j_call: TRBJ2-2; v_call: TRBV5-5; cdr3_aa: CASSFNPGDTGELFF
j_call: TRBJ2-3; v_call: TRBV12-3/TRBV12-4; cdr3_aa: CASSLRGFDTQYF
j_call: TRBJ2-1; v_call: TRBV29-1; cdr3_aa: CSVEGLNEQFF
j_call: TRBJ2-5; v_call: TRBV12-3/TRBV12-4; cdr3_aa: CASADSSGQRAETQYF
j_call: TRBJ1-5; v_call: TRBV27; cdr3_aa: CASSRELPGRDQPQHF
j_call: TRBJ2-5; v_call: TRBV5-6; cdr3_aa: CASRGGAEETQYF
j_call: TRBJ1-6; v_call: TRBV12-3/TRBV12-4; cdr3_aa: CASSLGQLGSPLHF
j_call: TRBJ2-4; v_call: TRBV19; cdr3_aa: CASRPPGDAKNIQYF
j_call: TRBJ1-2; v_call: TRBV27; cdr3_aa: CASSPPGGSGYTF
j_call: TRBJ2-4; v_call: TRBV24-1; cdr3_aa: CATMSGNIQYF
j_call: TRBJ2-3; v_call: TRBV24-1; cdr3_aa: CATIAGADTQYF
j_call: TRBJ2-3; v_call: TRBV7-9; cdr3_aa: CASSPRASGRTDTQYF
j_call: TRBJ1-5; v_call: TRBV29-1; cdr3_aa: CSVGGTANQPQHF
j_call: TRBJ2-2; v_call: TRBV4-3; cdr3_aa: CASSLRRGSGELFF
j_call: TRBJ2-7; v_call: TRBV5-6; cdr3_aa: CASSFGTASYEQYF
j_call: TRBJ2-7; v_call: TRBV29-1; cdr3_aa: CSARAAERGYEQYF
j_call: TRBJ2-1; v_call: TRBV19; cdr3_aa: CASSPGLATNEQFF
j_call: TRBJ1-5; v_call: TRBV7-2; cdr3_aa: CASSPEHTRGSNQPQHF
j_call: TRBJ2-2; v_call: TRBV24-1; cdr3_aa: CATSRGTSGNTGELFF
j_call: TRBJ2-2; v_call: TRBV18; cdr3_aa: CASSPRDGYTGELFF
j_call: TRBJ1-2; v_call: TRBV6-5; cdr3_aa: CASSPTGNYGYTF